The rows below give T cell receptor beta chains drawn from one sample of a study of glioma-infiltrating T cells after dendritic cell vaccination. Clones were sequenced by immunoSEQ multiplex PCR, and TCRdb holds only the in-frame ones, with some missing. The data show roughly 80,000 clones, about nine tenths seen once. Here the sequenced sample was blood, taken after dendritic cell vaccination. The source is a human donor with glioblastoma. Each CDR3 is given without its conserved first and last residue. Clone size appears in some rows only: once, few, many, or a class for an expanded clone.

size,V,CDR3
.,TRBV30,AWSVVQGNQPQH
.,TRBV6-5,ASSYQREVPEQY
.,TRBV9,ASSPNVREGPEQF
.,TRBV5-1,ASSFAGGQETQY
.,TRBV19,ASLNRDRGYNEQF
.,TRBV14,ASSQDWQGASYEQY
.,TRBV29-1,SVAGQGYGYT
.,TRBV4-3,ASSQVDSGGSYEQY
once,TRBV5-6,ASSLGSGPPPDEQF
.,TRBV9,ASSVSLNNSPLH
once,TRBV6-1,ASSAPVGAGNGYT
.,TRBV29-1,SVVPSGTYNEQF
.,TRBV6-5,ASSYSGQGGTEAF
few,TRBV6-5,ASSLGQGGNNEQF
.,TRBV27,ASSQGLAGVEQF
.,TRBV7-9,ATQAGGPYEQY
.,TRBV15,ATGLAGTGANVLT
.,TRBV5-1,ASSSFFRTGNTIY
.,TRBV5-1,ASSLELTVYNEQF
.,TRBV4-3,ASSQEGANNEQF
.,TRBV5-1,ASSLDYRTSGRSYEQY
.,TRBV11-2,ASSQGLLSYEQY
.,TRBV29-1,SVELAGGIDTQY
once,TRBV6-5,ASSFGGVYGYT
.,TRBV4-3,ASSQGPGGANYGYT
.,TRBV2,ASSEALQALYGYT
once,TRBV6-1,ASSEVVGGGYGYT
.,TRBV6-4,ASSDRDRENTIY
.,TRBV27,ASSWAVDHYEQY
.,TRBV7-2,ASSLLGTGYMGYT
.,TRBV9,ASSGPMGDRGNNEQF
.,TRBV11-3,ASSSASGGEQY